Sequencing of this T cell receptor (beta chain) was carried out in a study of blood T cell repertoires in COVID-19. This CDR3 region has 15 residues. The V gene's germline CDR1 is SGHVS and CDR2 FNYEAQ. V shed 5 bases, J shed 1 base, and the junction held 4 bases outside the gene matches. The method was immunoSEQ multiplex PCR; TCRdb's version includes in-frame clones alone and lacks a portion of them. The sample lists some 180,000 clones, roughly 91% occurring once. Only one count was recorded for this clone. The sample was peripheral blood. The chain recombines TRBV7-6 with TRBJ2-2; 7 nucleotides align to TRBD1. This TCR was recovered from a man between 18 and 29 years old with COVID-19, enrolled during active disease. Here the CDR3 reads CASSLGQVNTGELFF. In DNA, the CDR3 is TGTGCCAGCAGCCTAGGACAGGTGAACACCGGGGAGCTGTTTTTT.